The 29 T cell receptor beta chains presented below share a single source sample, sequenced in a study of T cell repertoires in cytomegalovirus infection. TCRdb itself ran the reads through MiXCR, one entry per CDR3 protein. This sample has about 230,000 distinct CDR3 sequences; 22% occur once, and the top ten carry about 20%. The sample taken for sequencing was CD8+ T cells from PBMCs. The receptors originated from a human donor in good health (CMV status not recorded). Some clones in this sample may be carry-over from other donors' samples.

The gene calls are TRBV19 and TRBJ2-7; 7 bases agree with TRBD2. Germline CDR1 and CDR2: LNHDA and SQIVND (reference sequence). The trim removed 9 bases at V and 1 base at J, leaving 15 bases unmatched. There are 16 residues in the CDR3. The CDR3 DNA follows: TGTGCCAGCCAGGGAGGGGACGATGGGCCATCCTACGAGCAGTACTTC. Its translation: CASQGGDDGPSYEQYF.

For this clonotype: A much bigger clone sits one base away, suggesting this may be a read error. V usage is TRBV7-2 and J usage is TRBJ1-2; 7 nucleotides line up with TRBD1. The CDR3 covers 15 residues. Germline values: CDR1 SGHTA, CDR2 FQGNSA. The CDR3 sequence is CASGLRQGGRAGYTF. CDR3 bases: TGTGCCAGCGGCTTAAGACAGGGCGGTCGGGCTGGCTACACCTTC.

This clonotype was seen ten or more times. This chain uses TRBV7-2 with TRBJ2-3; D remains ambiguous. CDR1 is SGHTA and CDR2 is FQGNSA in the germline V gene. V was trimmed by 1 base and J by 0 bases, leaving 5 bases between them. The CDR3 loop spans 14 amino acids. CDR3: CASSLVSSTDTQYF. The DNA for the CDR3 is TGTGCCAGCAGCTTAGTATCTAGCACAGATACGCAGTATTTT.

This chain joins TRBV28 and TRBJ1-5, with D uncertain. The length of the CDR3 is 15 residues. V lost 6 bases and J 0 bases, leaving 12 bases between the germline ends. CDR1 is MDHEN and CDR2 is SYDVKM in the germline V gene. The CDR3 bases are TGTGCCAGCAGGGTACACACCAATAGCAATCAGCCCCAGCATTTT. It codes for CASRVHTNSNQPQHF.

This clonotype was seen a handful of times. The chain uses TRBV19 and TRBJ1-1; the D is unclear. The V end lost 6 bases, the J end lost 3 bases, and 14 bases lay between the germline ends. CDR3 size: 14 residues. Germline V gene lookup returns CDR1 LNHDA and CDR2 SQIVND (reference sequence). CDR3 DNA: TGTGCCAGTAGACTCAATTTGGGCTACACTGAAGCTTTCTTT. Translation: CASRLNLGYTEAFF. Variable domain in full (rest from reference TRBV19 and TRBJ1-1): DGGITQSPKYLFRKEGQNVTLSCEQNLNHDAMYWYRQDPGQGLRLIYYSQIVNDFQKGDIAEGYSVSREKKESFPLTVTSAQKNPTAFYLCASRLNLGYTEAFFGQGTRLTVV.

This clonotype showed up many times. CDR3 sequence reads: CASSSRPGGTNEQFF. The DNA for the CDR3 is TGTGCCAGCAGCTCCCGTCCCGGCGGGACTAATGAGCAGTTCTTC. V is TRBV7-8 and J is TRBJ2-1; tentative D call: TRBD2 (6 bases). This CDR3 spans 15 amino acids. CDR1 and CDR2 (germline): SGHVS, FQNEAQ. V dropped 4 bases and J dropped 7 bases, with 17 bases sitting between them.

The chain is built from TRBV7-3 and TRBJ2-5; TRBD2 aligns across 14 bases. The CDR3 contains 17 residues. The V and J ends lost 6 bases and 2 bases, in that order; junction bases with no gene match: 8. Germline CDR1 and CDR2: SGHTA and FQGTGA. CDR3 coding DNA: TGTGCCAGCAGTACATTGGGGACTAGCGGGGGACAAGAGACCCAGTACTTC. Translated: CASSTLGTSGGQETQYF.

This chain joins TRBV6-6 and TRBJ1-6; perhaps TRBD1 as D (6 bases). The V end lost 5 bases, the J end lost 7 bases, and 12 bases lay between the germline ends. This CDR3 region has 14 residues. CDR1 and CDR2 (germline): MNHNY, SVGAGI (reference sequence). CDR3 region: CASSDTGFNSPLHF. In DNA, the CDR3 is TGTGCCAGCAGTGACACAGGGTTCAATTCACCCCTCCACTTT.

This clonotype was seen ten or more times. The chain links TRBV28 to TRBJ2-7, with a tentative D call TRBD1 (7 bases). In germline, CDR1 is MDHEN, CDR2 SYDVKM. Trimming shortened V by 5 bases and J by 4 bases, and 12 bases separated the two germline ends. CDR3 size: 13 residues. The CDR3 DNA follows: TGTGCCAGCAGTCTCCAGGGGGGTTACGAGCAGTACTTC. It yields the protein CASSLQGGYEQYF. The entire variable domain, with the rest obtained from reference TRBV28 and TRBJ2-7, is as follows: DVKVTQSSRYLVKRTGEKVFLECVQDMDHENMFWYRQDPGLGLRLIYFSYDVKMKEKGDIPEGYSVSREKKERFSLILESASTNQTSMYLCASSLQGGYEQYFGPGTRLTVT.

This clonotype showed up just a few times. The V and J genes are TRBV7-8 and TRBJ2-4; D gene unclear. CDR3 length equals 13 residues. Germline V gives CDR1 SGHVS, CDR2 FQNEAQ. V shed 6 bases and J shed 0 bases, with 6 bases lying between them. The CDR3 loop reads CASRELAKNIQYF. The CDR3 DNA follows: TGTGCCAGCAGAGAGCTAGCCAAAAACATTCAGTACTTC.

The J gene is TRBJ1-5, the V gene TRBV5-1; possible D gene TRBD1, 5 bases. The V end was cut by 1 base, the J end by 6 bases, with 17 bases between. The CDR3 has 16 amino acids. The germline gives CDR1 SGHRS, CDR2 YFSETQ. The CDR3 protein is CASSLYRTLRGQPQHF. CDR3 sequence (DNA): TGCGCCAGCAGCTTGTATCGGACACTTCGGGGTCAGCCCCAGCATTTT.

This clonotype was seen many times. The chain couples TRBV7-3 to TRBJ2-2, with unresolved D. The CDR3 contains 16 residues. The V end lost 5 bases, the J end lost 2 bases, and 15 bases lay between the germline ends. Germline assignment: CDR1 SGHTA and CDR2 FQGTGA. The chain's CDR3 is CASSHLEHLNTGELFF. The CDR3 DNA follows: TGTGCCAGCAGCCACCTCGAACACCTAAACACCGGGGAGCTGTTTTTT.

The J gene is TRBJ1-2, the V gene TRBV20-1; D gene ambiguous. The CDR3 sequence is 13 residues long. Trimming took off 6 bases at V and 5 bases at J, with 16 bases between the two ends. CDR1 and CDR2 (germline): DFQATT, SNEGSKA (reference sequence). In DNA form, the CDR3 reads TGCAGTGCCACCCCGCCTAACACATATGGCTACACCTTC. Translated: CSATPPNTYGYTF.

This clonotype has ten or more counts. This chain links TRBV28 with TRBJ1-1; no clear D gene. V lost 3 bases, J lost 0 bases, and 5 bases lay in between. From germline, CDR1 is MDHEN and CDR2 SYDVKM. The CDR3 totals 13 residues. CDR3 DNA sequence: TGTGCCAGCAGTTTGACGGTGAACACTGAAGCTTTCTTT. Translation gives CASSLTVNTEAFF.

At least ten counts were recorded for this clonotype. The chain is built from TRBV11-3 and TRBJ2-2, with TRBD1 identical over 7 bases. J lost 3 bases, V lost 2 bases, and 3 bases had no gene match. The CDR3 consists of 15 residues. Germline V gene data show CDR1 as SGHNT and CDR2 as YENEEA. The CDR3 DNA reads as TGTGCCAGCAGCTTACGGGACAGCTACACCGGGGAGCTGTTTTTT. Encoded protein: CASSLRDSYTGELFF.

This clonotype was picked up a small number of times. The chain recombines TRBV5-1 with TRBJ2-6; D tentatively fits TRBD1 or TRBD2 (5 bases each). V shed 4 bases and J shed 0 bases, with 11 bases lying between them. This CDR3 contains 16 residues. Germline loops: CDR1 SGHRS, CDR2 YFSETQ. The DNA for the CDR3 is TGCGCCAGCAGCGGGACGGGCATCTCTGGGGCCAACGTCCTGACTTTC. The encoded protein is CASSGTGISGANVLTF. The variable domain in full, completed from reference TRBV5-1 and TRBJ2-6, reads KAGVTQTPRYLIKTRGQQVTLSCSPISGHRSVSWYQQTPGQGLQFLFEYFSETQRNKGNFPGRFSGRQFSNSRSEMNVSTLELGDSALYLCASSGTGISGANVLTFGAGSRLTVL.

This clonotype appeared a few times. The J gene is TRBJ2-7, the V gene TRBV28; D remains ambiguous. CDR1 is MDHEN and CDR2 is SYDVKM in the germline V gene. The V gene lost 7 bases and the J gene lost 2 bases, with 15 bases spanning the gap. This CDR3 region has 14 residues. CDR3 amino acids: CASTARLLPYEQYF. The CDR3 DNA follows: TGTGCCAGCACCGCTAGACTCCTTCCCTACGAGCAGTACTTC.

To note about this clonotype: Just one base apart from a much larger clone, this may be a read error. The chain is built from TRBV7-2 and TRBJ2-5; a weak D match, TRBD2 (5 bases). The CDR3 length is 14 residues. From germline, CDR1 is SGHTA and CDR2 FQGNSA. The V end was cut by 2 bases, the J end by 7 bases, with 14 bases between. CDR3 sequence reads: CASSLRVGEVTQYF. The CDR3 bases are TGTGCCAGCAGCTTAAGGGTGGGAGAAGTGACCCAGTACTTC. Together with reference TRBV7-2 and TRBJ2-5, the CDR3 gives the full variable domain: GAGVSQSPSNKVTEKGKDVELRCDPISGHTALYWYRQSLGQGLEFLIYFQGNSAPDKSGLPSDRFSAERTGGSVSTLTIQRTQQEDSAVYLCASSLRVGEVTQYFGPGTRLLVL.

This clonotype came up many times. The chain is built from TRBV6-6 and TRBJ2-7, with 9 bases fitting TRBD1. The V segment lost 6 bases and the J segment 2 bases; nucleotides outside the gene matches: 8. The length of the CDR3 is 15 residues. Germline V gene lookup returns CDR1 MNHNY and CDR2 SVGAGI (reference sequence). CDR3 sequence reads: CASSLTGTGTYEQYF. The CDR3 DNA reads as TGTGCCAGCAGCCTAACCGGGACAGGGACCTACGAGCAGTACTTC.

The CDR3 sequence: CASSLEGQGYGYTF. CDR3 sequence (DNA): TGTGCCAGCAGCTTAGAGGGGCAGGGGTATGGCTACACCTTC. J is TRBJ1-2 and V is TRBV7-8, with D tentatively TRBD1 (6 bases). The germline CDR1 and CDR2 sequences are SGHVS and FQNEAQ. The CDR3 sequence is 14 residues long. V was cut by 1 base and J by 5 bases, with 11 bases left in between.

V is TRBV14 and J is TRBJ1-3; D uncertain. The CDR3 runs 15 residues. V was shortened by 1 base and J by 0 bases, with 7 bases between the two germline ends. Germline V gene sequence: CDR1 SGHDN, CDR2 FVKESK. The CDR3 is CASSQGFSSGNTIYF. The CDR3 DNA follows: TGTGCCAGCAGCCAAGGCTTCAGCTCTGGAAACACCATATATTTT.

J is TRBJ2-1 and V is TRBV12-3 or TRBV12-4; D may be TRBD2 (6 bases). V lost 7 bases and J lost 7, with 20 bases in between. The CDR3 has 15 amino acids. This CDR3 is CASNTLAYGRNEQFF. DNA for the CDR3: TGTGCCAGCAACACCCTAGCGTACGGACGGAATGAGCAGTTCTTC.

At least ten counts were recorded for this clonotype. The chain combines TRBV12-3 or TRBV12-4 with TRBJ2-7; no clear D gene. V lost 4 bases and J lost 7, with 11 bases in between. The CDR3 consists of 12 residues. This CDR3 reads CASSSLAREQYF. The CDR3 DNA reads TGTGCCAGCAGTTCGCTGGCGAGGGAGCAGTACTTC.

At least ten counts were recorded for this clonotype. The chain uses TRBV9 and TRBJ2-7; a weak D match, TRBD2 (6 bases). V lost 3 bases and J lost 1, with 14 bases in between. Germline CDR1 and CDR2: SGDLS and YYNGEE. This CDR3 region has 15 residues. The CDR3 loop reads CASSDGTYNSYEQYF. The CDR3 bases are TGTGCCAGCAGCGACGGGACTTATAATTCCTACGAGCAGTACTTC.

This clonotype has a single count. The chain links TRBV20-1 to TRBJ2-3; possibly TRBD1 for D (6 bases). The germline V gene encodes CDR1 DFQATT and CDR2 SNEGSKA (reference sequence). V was cut by 4 bases and J by 0 bases, with 14 bases left in between. The CDR3 length is 15 residues. In DNA, the CDR3 is TGCAGTGCTATGCCTAGGACAGAGAGCACAGATACGCAGTATTTT. This encodes CSAMPRTESTDTQYF.

This clonotype was detected only a few times. The chain combines TRBV18 with TRBJ1-5, with 9 bases fitting TRBD1. The V gene end was trimmed by 6 bases and the J gene end by 7 bases; junction bases not matched to a gene: 7. This CDR3 is 14 amino acids long. Per the germline V gene, CDR1 is KGHSH and CDR2 is LQKENI. CDR3 coding DNA: TGTGCCAGCTCCCGGGACAGGGTACGCCAGCCCCAGCATTTT. Its protein product is CASSRDRVRQPQHF.

This chain links TRBV13 with TRBJ2-7; D unclear. The CDR3 covers 15 residues. Trimming cost V 5 bases and J 3 bases, with 17 bases left between them. The germline CDR1 and CDR2 sequences are PRHDT and FYEKMQ (reference sequence). The CDR3 coding sequence is TGTGCCAGCAGCCGTCACCCCCCCTCGAGCTACGAGCAGTACTTC. Translated: CASSRHPPSSYEQYF.

In its sample, this clonotype was seen many times. The chain recombines TRBV7-2 with TRBJ2-3, with D uncertain. The V gene lost 1 base and the J gene lost 3 bases, with 8 bases spanning the gap. Germline V lookup: CDR1 SGHTA, CDR2 FQGNSA. CDR3 length equals 14 residues. The CDR3 coding sequence is TGTGCCAGCAGCTTAGGCTGGGGAACAGATACGCAGTATTTT. As protein: CASSLGWGTDTQYF.

This clonotype has only a few counts. The chain carries TRBV11-2 and TRBJ2-7, with TRBD1 identical over 11 bases. Germline V gene sequence: CDR1 SGHAT, CDR2 FQNNGV. V lost 5 bases and J lost 4; bases outside the gene matches: 13. The CDR3 extends over 17 amino acids. This CDR3 is CASSPHAGQGAVYEQYF. The CDR3 DNA reads TGTGCCAGCAGCCCGCACGCCGGACAGGGGGCCGTGTACGAGCAGTACTTC.